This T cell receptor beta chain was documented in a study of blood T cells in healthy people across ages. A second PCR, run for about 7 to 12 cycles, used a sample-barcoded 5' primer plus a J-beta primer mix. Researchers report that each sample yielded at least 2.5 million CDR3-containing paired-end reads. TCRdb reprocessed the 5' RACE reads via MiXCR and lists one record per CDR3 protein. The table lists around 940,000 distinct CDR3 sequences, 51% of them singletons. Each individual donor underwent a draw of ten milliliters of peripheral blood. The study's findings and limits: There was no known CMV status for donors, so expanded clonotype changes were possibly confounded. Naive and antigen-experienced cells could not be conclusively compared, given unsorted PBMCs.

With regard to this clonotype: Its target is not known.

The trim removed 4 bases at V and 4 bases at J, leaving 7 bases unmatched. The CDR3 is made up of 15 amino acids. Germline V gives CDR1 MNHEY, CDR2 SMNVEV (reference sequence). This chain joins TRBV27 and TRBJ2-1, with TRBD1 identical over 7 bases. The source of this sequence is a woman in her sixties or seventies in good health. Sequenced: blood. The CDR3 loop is CASSSRGTVYNEQFF. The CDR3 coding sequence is TGTGCCAGCAGTTCAAGGGGGACAGTTTACAATGAGCAGTTCTTC.